Listed here are 24 T cell receptor beta chains from one sample, sequenced in a study of shared clonotypes between healthy human individuals. Assay used: immunoSEQ multiplex PCR; TCRdb lists only in-frame clones, some missing. This table has about 520,000 clones, around four fifths appearing once. Source material: PBMCs. The receptor set was obtained from a woman aged 40 to 50 in good health. Some clones in this sample may be carry-over from other donors' samples.

This clone has just a few counts. The J gene is TRBJ2-1, the V gene TRBV7-2; D may be TRBD1 or TRBD2 (5 bases each). Trimming removed 4 bases from V and 9 bases from J, with 25 bases in between. This CDR3 comprises 17 residues. Germline assignment: CDR1 SGHTA and CDR2 FQGNSA. Here the CDR3 DNA reads TGTGCCAGCAGCTCCCCCTTCCGGGACCGCCGGGATGCTGAGCAGTTCTTC. Its translation: CASSSPFRDRRDAEQFF.

This chain uses TRBV6-6 with TRBJ1-5, with 7 bases identical to TRBD1. The V and J ends lost 7 bases and 1 base, in that order; junction bases with no gene match: 10. There are 16 residues in the CDR3. Germline V gene data show CDR1 as MNHNY and CDR2 as SVGAGI (reference sequence). CDR3 in amino acids: CASTPRGQISNQPQHF. The CDR3, as DNA: TGTGCCAGCACCCCAAGGGGACAGATCAGCAATCAGCCCCAGCATTTT.

CDR3 loop: CASSVAPAGPGGNTIYF. In nucleotides, the CDR3 is TGTGCCAGCAGCGTAGCCCCCGCAGGCCCCGGAGGAAACACCATATATTTT. The genes are TRBV9 and TRBJ1-3; D is ambiguous. Trimming left V 0 bases short and J 4 bases short, with 17 bases between. CDR1 and CDR2 (germline): SGDLS, YYNGEE. This CDR3 spans 17 amino acids.

The J gene is TRBJ1-4, the V gene TRBV6-1; 8 nucleotides agree with TRBD1. The germline V gene has CDR1 MNHNS and CDR2 SASEGT. V gave up 7 bases and J gave up 8 bases; unmatched junction bases: 6. The CDR3 has 13 amino acids. Here the CDR3 reads CASNFDRGEKLFF. CDR3 coding DNA: TGTGCCAGCAACTTCGACAGGGGAGAAAAACTGTTTTTT.

The rearrangement uses TRBV6-6 and TRBJ1-1, with 7 bases that match TRBD1. CDR3 length equals 15 residues. After removal of 0 bases from V and 0 bases from J, the junction contained 1 base not matched to a gene. Germline CDR1 is MNHNY and CDR2 is SVGAGI (reference sequence). CDR3 DNA sequence: TGTGCCAGCAGTTACTCGGGACAGTTGAACACTGAAGCTTTCTTT. Its translation is CASSYSGQLNTEAFF.

The rearrangement joins TRBV7-2 to TRBJ2-7; possibly TRBD1 for D (9 bases). The V end lost 4 bases, the J end lost 4 bases, and 17 bases lay between the germline ends. The CDR3 contains 15 residues. Germline lookup yields CDR1 SGHTA and CDR2 FQGNSA. The CDR3 coding sequence is TGTGCCAGCAGCTCCGGGGGGGGACAGGGTTACGAGCAGTACTTC. Encoded protein: CASSSGGGQGYEQYF.

The chain has TRBV7-6 and TRBJ2-4, with unresolved D. V was cut by 5 bases and J by 6 bases, with 14 bases left in between. The length of the CDR3 is 14 residues. CDR1 and CDR2 from the germline V gene are SGHVS and FNYEAQ. CDR3 amino acids: CASSPAAVGNIQYF. The CDR3 DNA follows: TGTGCCAGCAGCCCGGCGGCAGTGGGAAACATTCAGTACTTC.

The table lists this clone with a few counts. A far larger clone is just one base off, so this is likely a read error. Distinct nucleotide sequences in the sample also encode this CDR3. The gene calls are TRBV2 and TRBJ1-5; 8 bases line up with TRBD1. Germline assignment: CDR1 SNHLY and CDR2 FYNNEI. The CDR3 contains 14 residues. V shed 8 bases and J 9 bases; nucleotides not matched to a gene: 12. As DNA, the CDR3 is TGTGCCAGCGGCGGACAGGGCGCGTCTGGGCCCCAGCATTTT. It yields the protein CASGGQGASGPQHF.

J is TRBJ2-3 and V is TRBV7-9, with 10 bases lining up with TRBD2. J lost 0 bases, V lost 8 bases, and 5 bases had no gene match. The germline V gene encodes CDR1 SEHNR and CDR2 FQNEAQ (reference sequence). The CDR3 totals 15 residues. The CDR3 loop is CASGRLAGSTDTQYF. CDR3 DNA sequence: TGTGCCAGCGGCAGACTAGCGGGTAGCACAGATACGCAGTATTTT.

This chain joins TRBV25-1 and TRBJ1-5; D is unclear. Trimming cost V 9 bases and J 3 bases, with 15 bases left between them. Germline V gives CDR1 MGHDK, CDR2 SYGVNS. CDR3 length: 14 amino acids. The CDR3 here is CASSLPGFNQPQHF. The CDR3 DNA reads as TGTGCCAGTAGCCTCCCCGGGTTCAATCAGCCCCAGCATTTT.

For this clone: In the same sample, other DNA sequences code for this CDR3. The chain has TRBV29-1 and TRBJ2-5; the D gene is possibly TRBD1 (5 bases). The germline V gene has CDR1 SQVTM and CDR2 ANQGSEA. V lost 4 bases and J 5 bases, leaving 14 bases between the germline ends. This CDR3 is built from 13 residues. The CDR3 is CSVGSAGWETQYF. In DNA, the CDR3 is TGCAGCGTTGGCTCCGCAGGGTGGGAGACCCAGTACTTC. Using reference TRBV29-1 and TRBJ2-5 for the parts outside the CDR3, the full variable domain is SAVISQKPSRDICQRGTSLTIQCQVDSQVTMMFWYRQQPGQSLTLIATANQGSEATYESGFVIDKFPISRPNLTFSTLTVSNMSPEDSSIYLCSVGSAGWETQYFGPGTRLLVL.

The chain uses TRBV28 and TRBJ2-5; 11 bases are shared with TRBD2. The V and J ends lost 4 bases and 5 bases, in that order; junction bases with no gene match: 15. This CDR3 has 18 amino acids. CDR1 and CDR2 (germline): MDHEN, SYDVKM. Written as DNA, the CDR3 is TGTGCCAGCAGTTACACTAGCGGGAGACCCGACCTCCGGGAGACCCAGTACTTC. The encoded protein is CASSYTSGRPDLRETQYF.

This clone was seen more than once but under ten times. This chain connects TRBV6-4 to TRBJ2-1, with 8 nucleotides matching TRBD1. The CDR3 spans 13 residues. Germline V gene sequence: CDR1 MRHNA, CDR2 SNTAGT. J was trimmed by 6 bases and V by 3 bases; bases with no gene match: 1. In nucleotides, the CDR3 is TGTGCCAGCAGTGAGACAGGGGTCAATGAGCAGTTCTTC. As protein: CASSETGVNEQFF.

The V call is TRBV9, the J call TRBJ2-1; 12 bases align to TRBD2. The CDR3 covers 15 residues. The junction had 2 bases not matched to a gene; V was cut back by 0 bases and J by 7 bases. Per the germline V gene, CDR1 is SGDLS and CDR2 is YYNGEE. CDR3 protein: CASSVELAGGNEQFF. CDR3 DNA sequence: TGTGCCAGCAGCGTAGAGCTAGCGGGAGGGAATGAGCAGTTCTTC.

The sample holds many counts of this clone. The chain couples TRBV11-2 to TRBJ2-2; no clear D. Trimming removed 0 bases at V and 0 bases at J, with 11 bases between. CDR3 length equals 17 residues. Germline CDR1 reads SGHAT; CDR2 reads FQNNGV. CDR3 bases: TGTGCCAGCAGCTTAGATGGAGAGACAACGAACACCGGGGAGCTGTTTTTT. Its protein product is CASSLDGETTNTGELFF.

The chain joins TRBV18 to TRBJ1-1; weak D call: TRBD1 (6 bases). CDR1 and CDR2 from the germline V gene are KGHSH and LQKENI. The CDR3 contains 16 residues. V was clipped by 1 base and J by 2 bases, with 14 bases between them. The CDR3 spells CASSPRNTGTNTEAFF. The CDR3 DNA reads TGTGCCAGCTCACCACGGAATACAGGGACCAACACTGAAGCTTTCTTT.

The gene calls are TRBV7-3 and TRBJ2-3, with D hard to call. CDR3 length: 13 amino acids. Germline V gene sequence: CDR1 SGHTA, CDR2 FQGTGA. With 2 bases removed from V and 7 bases from J, the gap between germline ends came to 10 bases. In DNA, the CDR3 is TGTGCCAGCAGCTTAGTGAGCGCTCATACGCAGTATTTT. It translates to CASSLVSAHTQYF.

The rearrangement links TRBV28 to TRBJ2-1, with D maybe TRBD1 (6 bases). Trimming removed 5 bases from V and 5 bases from J, with 16 bases in between. Germline CDR1 reads MDHEN; CDR2 reads SYDVKM. There are 15 residues in the CDR3. The CDR3 is CASSRPRGINNEQFF. The CDR3 nucleotides read TGTGCCAGCAGTCGCCCCAGGGGAATTAACAATGAGCAGTTCTTC.

The chain links TRBV6-5 to TRBJ2-4; possible D gene TRBD1, 6 bases. From germline, CDR1 is MNHEY and CDR2 SVGAGI. The ends were cut back, 6 bases at V and 4 bases at J, with 13 bases in the middle. CDR3 size: 14 residues. CDR3 loop: CASRAPGHKNIQYF. As DNA, the CDR3 is TGTGCCAGCAGGGCCCCGGGACATAAAAACATTCAGTACTTC.

V usage is TRBV4-2 and J usage is TRBJ2-1; D is possibly TRBD2 (6 bases). This CDR3 is built from 16 residues. Germline CDR1 is LGHNA and CDR2 is YNFKEQ. The V gene lost 0 bases and the J gene lost 4 bases, with 13 bases spanning the gap. In DNA form, the CDR3 reads TGTGCCAGCAGCCAAGAGCCCGACGGGGGATACAATGAGCAGTTCTTC. Encoded protein: CASSQEPDGGYNEQFF.

V is TRBV6-1 and J is TRBJ2-7, with 7 bases lining up with TRBD2. The CDR3 contains 11 residues. Per the germline V gene, CDR1 is MNHNS and CDR2 is SASEGT. The ends lost 8 bases at V and 5 bases at J; junction bases unmatched: 3. The CDR3 DNA sequence: TGTGCCAGCCGTCGGGGGGACGAGCAGTACTTC. Its protein is CASRRGDEQYF.

On this clone: Other DNA sequences in the same sample also yield this CDR3. The chain carries TRBV19 and TRBJ2-5; a possible D gene is TRBD1 (5 bases). Per the germline V gene, CDR1 is LNHDA and CDR2 is SQIVND (reference sequence). This CDR3 comprises 14 residues. V shed 3 bases and J shed 2 bases, with 10 bases lying between them. The CDR3 nucleotides read TGTGCCAGTAGTATCCCAGGGTTGCAAGAGACCCAGTACTTC. Encoded protein: CASSIPGLQETQYF. Using reference TRBV19 and TRBJ2-5 for the parts outside the CDR3, the full variable domain is DGGITQSPKYLFRKEGQNVTLSCEQNLNHDAMYWYRQDPGQGLRLIYYSQIVNDFQKGDIAEGYSVSREKKESFPLTVTSAQKNPTAFYLCASSIPGLQETQYFGPGTRLLVL.

The V gene is TRBV30, the J gene TRBJ2-2; 13 positions agree with TRBD2. Germline CDR1 GTSNPN, CDR2 SVGIG (reference sequence). With 3 bases clipped from V and 5 bases from J, the junction kept 9 bases outside the gene matches. There are 17 residues in the CDR3. CDR3 coding DNA: TGTGCCTGGAGAGGGACCGGACTAGCGGGAGTAACCGGGGAGCTGTTTTTT. Its protein product is CAWRGTGLAGVTGELFF.

The chain has TRBV4-1 and TRBJ2-7, with 14 bases aligning to TRBD2. This CDR3 contains 17 residues. Germline V gene data show CDR1 as MGHRA and CDR2 as YSYEKL. J gave up 2 bases and V 3 bases, and 6 bases lay outside the gene matches. The CDR3 nucleotides read TGCGCCAGCAGCCAGACTAGCGGGAGGGCCTCGACCTACGAGCAGTACTTC. It specifies CASSQTSGRASTYEQYF.